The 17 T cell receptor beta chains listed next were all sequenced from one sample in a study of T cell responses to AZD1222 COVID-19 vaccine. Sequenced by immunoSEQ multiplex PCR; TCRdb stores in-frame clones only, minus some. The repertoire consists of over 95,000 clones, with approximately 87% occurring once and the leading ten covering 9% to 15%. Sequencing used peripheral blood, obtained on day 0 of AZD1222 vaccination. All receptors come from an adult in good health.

Written as DNA, the CDR3 is TGTGCCAGCAGCGATCGGACAGTTAACTATGGCTACACCTTC. Its protein product is CASSDRTVNYGYTF. The V call is TRBV7-9, the J call TRBJ1-2; D is possibly TRBD1 (6 bases). There are 14 residues in the CDR3. CDR1 and CDR2 from the germline V gene are SEHNR and FQNEAQ (reference sequence). V lost 5 bases to trimming and J lost 1 base, with 11 bases between them.

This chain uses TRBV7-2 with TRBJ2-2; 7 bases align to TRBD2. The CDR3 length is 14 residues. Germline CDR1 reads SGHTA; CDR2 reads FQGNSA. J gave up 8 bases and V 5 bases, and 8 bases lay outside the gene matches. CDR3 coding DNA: TGTGCCAGCAGCATTAGCGGGCCACCGGGGGAGCTGTTTTTT. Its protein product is CASSISGPPGELFF.

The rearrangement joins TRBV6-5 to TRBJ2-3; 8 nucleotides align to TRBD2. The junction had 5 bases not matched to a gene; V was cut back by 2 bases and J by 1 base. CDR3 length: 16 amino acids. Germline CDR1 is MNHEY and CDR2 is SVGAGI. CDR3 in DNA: TGTGCCAGCAGTTACCCGGTAGCGGGGCGCACAGATACGCAGTATTTT. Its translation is CASSYPVAGRTDTQYF.

The CDR3 DNA reads TGTGCCTTAGCAGACAGCGCCTCTTCCCGGGAGCAGTACTTC. Protein: CALADSASSREQYF. The chain employs TRBV25-1 and TRBJ2-7, with TRBD1 as a possible D gene (5 bases). V was trimmed by 11 bases and J by 7 bases, leaving 24 bases between them. Germline V gene lookup returns CDR1 MGHDK and CDR2 SYGVNS. There are 14 residues in the CDR3.

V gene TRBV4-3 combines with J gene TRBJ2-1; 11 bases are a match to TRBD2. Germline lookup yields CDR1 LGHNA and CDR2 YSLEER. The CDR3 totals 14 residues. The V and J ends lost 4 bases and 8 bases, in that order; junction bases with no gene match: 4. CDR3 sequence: CASSLSGRAHEQFF. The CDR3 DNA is TGCGCCAGCAGCCTTAGCGGGAGGGCCCATGAGCAGTTCTTC.

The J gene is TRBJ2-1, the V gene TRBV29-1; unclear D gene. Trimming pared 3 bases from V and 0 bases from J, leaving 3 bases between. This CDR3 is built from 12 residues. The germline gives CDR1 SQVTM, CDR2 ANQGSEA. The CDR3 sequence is CSVESSYNEQFF. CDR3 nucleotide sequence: TGCAGCGTTGAGAGCTCCTACAATGAGCAGTTCTTC.

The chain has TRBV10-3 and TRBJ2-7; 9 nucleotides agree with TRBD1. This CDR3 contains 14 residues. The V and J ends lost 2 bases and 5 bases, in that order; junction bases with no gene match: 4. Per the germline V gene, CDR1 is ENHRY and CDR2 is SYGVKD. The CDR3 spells CAISERGQGHEQYF. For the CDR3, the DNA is TGTGCCATCAGTGAGAGGGGACAGGGCCACGAGCAGTACTTC.

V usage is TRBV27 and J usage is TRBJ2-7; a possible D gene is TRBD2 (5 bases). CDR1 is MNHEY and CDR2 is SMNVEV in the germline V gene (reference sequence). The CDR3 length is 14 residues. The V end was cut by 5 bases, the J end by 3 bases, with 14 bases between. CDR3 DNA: TGTGCCAGCAGTCCCGTGAGTGGGAGCTACGAGCAGTACTTC. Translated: CASSPVSGSYEQYF.

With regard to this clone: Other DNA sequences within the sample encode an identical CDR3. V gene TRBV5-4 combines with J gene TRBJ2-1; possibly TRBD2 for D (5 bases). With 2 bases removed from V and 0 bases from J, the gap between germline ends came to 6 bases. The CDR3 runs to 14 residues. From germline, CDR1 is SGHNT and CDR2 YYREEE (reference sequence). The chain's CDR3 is CASSLRGSYNEQFF. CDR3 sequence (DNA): TGTGCCAGCAGCTTACGGGGCTCCTACAATGAGCAGTTCTTC.

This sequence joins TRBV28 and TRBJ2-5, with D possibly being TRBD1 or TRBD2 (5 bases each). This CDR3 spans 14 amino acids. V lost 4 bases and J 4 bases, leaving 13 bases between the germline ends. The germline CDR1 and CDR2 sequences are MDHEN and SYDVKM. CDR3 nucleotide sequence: TGTGCCAGCAGTTCCCCGGGACGGAGAGAGACCCAGTACTTC. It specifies CASSSPGRRETQYF.

The CDR3 sequence: CASSYSSGSSYNEQFF. In nucleotides, the CDR3 is TGTGCCAGCAGTTACTCTAGCGGCAGCTCCTACAATGAGCAGTTCTTC. V and J are TRBV6-6 and TRBJ2-1; possibly TRBD2 for D (6 bases). The germline V gene encodes CDR1 MNHNY and CDR2 SVGAGI (reference sequence). Trimming took off 0 bases at V and 0 bases at J, with 9 bases between the two ends. The CDR3 has 16 amino acids.

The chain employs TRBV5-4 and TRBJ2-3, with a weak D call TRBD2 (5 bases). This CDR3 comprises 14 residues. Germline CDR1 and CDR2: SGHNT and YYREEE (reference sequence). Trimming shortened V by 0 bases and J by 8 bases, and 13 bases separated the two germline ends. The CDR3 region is CASSLAGSQGTQYF. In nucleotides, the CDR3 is TGTGCCAGCAGCTTGGCTGGGAGCCAAGGTACGCAGTATTTT.

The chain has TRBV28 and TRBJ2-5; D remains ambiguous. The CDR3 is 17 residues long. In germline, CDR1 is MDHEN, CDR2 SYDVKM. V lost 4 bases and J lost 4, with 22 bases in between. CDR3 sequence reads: CASSSPSAPGRTETQYF. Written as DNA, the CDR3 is TGTGCCAGCAGTTCCCCTTCGGCACCGGGTAGGACAGAGACCCAGTACTTC.

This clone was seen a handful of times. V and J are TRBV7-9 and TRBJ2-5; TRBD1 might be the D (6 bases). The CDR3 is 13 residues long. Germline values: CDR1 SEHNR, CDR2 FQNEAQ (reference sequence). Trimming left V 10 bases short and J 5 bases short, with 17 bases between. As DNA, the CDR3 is TGTGCCATCGTAGTGGGGGCGCGGGAGACCCAGTACTTC. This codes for CAIVVGARETQYF. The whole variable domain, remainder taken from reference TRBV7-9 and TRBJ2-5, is DTGVSQNPRHKITKRGQNVTFRCDPISEHNRLYWYRQTLGQGPEFLTYFQNEAQLEKSRLLSDRFSAERPKGSFSTLEIQRTEQGDSAMYLCAIVVGARETQYFGPGTRLLVL.

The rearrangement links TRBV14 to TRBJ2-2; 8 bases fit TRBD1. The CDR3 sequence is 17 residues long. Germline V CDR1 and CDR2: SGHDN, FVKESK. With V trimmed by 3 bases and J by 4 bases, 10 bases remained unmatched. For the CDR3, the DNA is TGTGCCAGCAGCCAGTACCAGGGGGCCCCGGGCACCGGGGAGCTGTTTTTT. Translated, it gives CASSQYQGAPGTGELFF.

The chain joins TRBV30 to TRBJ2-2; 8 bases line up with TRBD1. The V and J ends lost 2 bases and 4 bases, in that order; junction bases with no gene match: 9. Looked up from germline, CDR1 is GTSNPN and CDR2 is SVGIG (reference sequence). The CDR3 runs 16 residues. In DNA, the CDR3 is TGTGCCTGGAGTTCGTGGACAGGGTTGGGCACCGGGGAGCTGTTTTTT. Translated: CAWSSWTGLGTGELFF.

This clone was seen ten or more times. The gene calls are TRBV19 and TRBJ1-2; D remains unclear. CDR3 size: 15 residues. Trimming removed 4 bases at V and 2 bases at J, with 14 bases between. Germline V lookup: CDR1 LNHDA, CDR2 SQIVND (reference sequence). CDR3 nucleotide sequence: TGTGCCAGTAGTACTCCCGCGGAGGTGAACTATGGCTACACCTTC. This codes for CASSTPAEVNYGYTF.